The 14 T cell receptor beta chains given below trace back to one sample, sequenced in a study of technical replicates of blood from several donors. Assay: immunoSEQ multiplex PCR; the TCRdb copy retains only in-frame clones and omits some. The repertoire holds over 50,000 clones, with approximately 97% as singletons. The sample comprised T cells isolated from PBMCs. The receptors stem from a human donor in good health.

The chain combines TRBV5-4 with TRBJ2-7; 9 bases fit TRBD1. Germline V lookup: CDR1 SGHNT, CDR2 YYREEE (reference sequence). The CDR3 is made up of 18 amino acids. The ends lost 4 bases at V and 6 bases at J; junction bases unmatched: 20. CDR3 sequence reads: CASSRGVPYRDRDSEQYF. CDR3 nucleotides: TGTGCCAGCAGCAGAGGCGTCCCGTACCGGGACAGGGACTCCGAGCAGTACTTC. The complete variable domain, with remaining parts taken from reference TRBV5-4 and TRBJ2-7, reads ETGVTQSPTHLIKTRGQQVTLRCSSQSGHNTVSWYQQALGQGPQFIFQYYREEENGRGNFPPRFSGLQFPNYSSELNVNALELDDSALYLCASSRGVPYRDRDSEQYFGPGTRLTVT.

The rearrangement uses TRBV6-1 and TRBJ1-1; D not certain. The V gene's germline CDR1 is MNHNS and CDR2 SASEGT. The V and J ends lost 2 bases and 7 bases respectively, with 11 bases between them. This CDR3 is 13 amino acids long. CDR3 sequence (DNA): TGTGCCAGCAGTGAAAGCGACCGGATTGAAGCTTTCTTT. It is translated as CASSESDRIEAFF.

The chain couples TRBV7-9 to TRBJ1-1, with TRBD1 matching 9 bases. The CDR3 has 17 amino acids. V shed 3 bases and J 0 bases; nucleotides not matched to a gene: 8. CDR1 and CDR2 from the germline V gene are SEHNR and FQNEAQ (reference sequence). DNA for the CDR3: TGTGCCAGCAGCTTGGTCACAGGGGGCCCCATGAACACTGAAGCTTTCTTT. It specifies CASSLVTGGPMNTEAFF. Full variable domain (missing parts from reference TRBV7-9 and TRBJ1-1): DTGVSQNPRHKITKRGQNVTFRCDPISEHNRLYWYRQTLGQGPEFLTYFQNEAQLEKSRLLSDRFSAERPKGSFSTLEIQRTEQGDSAMYLCASSLVTGGPMNTEAFFGQGTRLTVV.

The J gene is TRBJ2-7, the V gene TRBV7-9, with TRBD2 matching 7 bases. Germline values: CDR1 SEHNR, CDR2 FQNEAQ (reference sequence). The CDR3 is made up of 14 amino acids. Losses at the gene ends were 5 bases for V and 0 bases for J; bases not matched to a gene: 4. The CDR3 sequence is CASSRGGVSYEQYF. As DNA, the CDR3 is TGTGCCAGCAGCCGGGGAGGGGTCTCCTACGAGCAGTACTTC.

This chain links TRBV5-1 with TRBJ1-5; D gene ambiguous. CDR3 length: 15 amino acids. The V end was cut by 1 base, the J end by 5 bases, with 13 bases between. Germline-derived CDR1 and CDR2 are SGHRS and YFSETQ. CDR3 amino acids: CASSLYGLEDQPQHF. DNA for the CDR3: TGCGCCAGCAGCTTGTACGGACTGGAGGATCAGCCCCAGCATTTT.

The gene calls are TRBV6-1 and TRBJ1-4, with a possible D match to TRBD1 (5 bases). CDR3 length: 12 residues. Germline-derived CDR1 and CDR2 are MNHNS and SASEGT. V was clipped by 8 bases and J by 7 bases, with 11 bases between them. CDR3 in DNA: TGTGCCAGCTCAGAAAGGGGTGAAAAACTGTTTTTT. This sequence encodes CASSERGEKLFF.

The chain joins TRBV2 to TRBJ2-7; D is ambiguous. The CDR3 is 15 residues long. From germline, CDR1 is SNHLY and CDR2 FYNNEI. Trimming left V 1 base short and J 7 bases short, with 17 bases between. The DNA of the CDR3 is TGTGCCAGCAGTGAAGGGGCAGGTCTCCCCGGAGAGCAGTACTTC. It translates to CASSEGAGLPGEQYF.

The rearrangement uses TRBV11-2 and TRBJ1-3; D possibly corresponds to TRBD1 (6 bases). Trimming stripped 4 bases from V and 4 bases from J, with 20 bases between. CDR1 is SGHAT, CDR2 FQNNGV, per germline. The CDR3 is 17 residues long. The CDR3 region is CASSSPNLQGTGNTIYF. The CDR3 DNA is TGTGCCAGCAGCTCCCCCAACTTGCAGGGGACAGGAAACACCATATATTTT.

V and J are TRBV11-3 and TRBJ2-3; tentative D call: TRBD1 (6 bases). Germline V gene sequence: CDR1 SGHNT, CDR2 YENEEA. V dropped 3 bases and J dropped 2 bases, with 9 bases sitting between them. The CDR3 totals 14 residues. The CDR3 bases are TGTGCCAGCAGCTTGGGGGCCTCCACAGATACGCAGTATTTT. It yields the protein CASSLGASTDTQYF.

The genes are TRBV11-2 and TRBJ1-3; D gene unclear. Germline CDR1 SGHAT, CDR2 FQNNGV. V dropped 3 bases and J dropped 4 bases, with 13 bases sitting between them. There are 15 residues in the CDR3. The CDR3 nucleotides read TGTGCCAGCAGCTTCCCTCGGTCAGGCGGAAACACCATATATTTT. This sequence encodes CASSFPRSGGNTIYF.

The chain carries TRBV21-1 and TRBJ2-1; whether TRBD2, the table's D call, matches the DNA was not checked. TRBV21-1 is flagged as a pseudogene. The CDR3 runs to 16 residues. CDR3 sequence: CASSKKDEAANNEQFF. The CDR3 DNA reads TGTGCCAGCAGCAAAAAAGATGAGGCAGCTAACAATGAGCAGTTCTTC.

The genes are TRBV5-4 and TRBJ2-7; D gene uncertain. This CDR3 spans 14 amino acids. The germline V gene encodes CDR1 SGHNT and CDR2 YYREEE (reference sequence). Trimming left V 4 bases short and J 3 bases short, with 14 bases between. CDR3: CASSLPGGGYEQYF. DNA for the CDR3: TGTGCCAGCAGCCTCCCTGGCGGTGGCTACGAGCAGTACTTC. Using reference TRBV5-4 and TRBJ2-7 for the parts outside the CDR3, the full variable domain is ETGVTQSPTHLIKTRGQQVTLRCSSQSGHNTVSWYQQALGQGPQFIFQYYREEENGRGNFPPRFSGLQFPNYSSELNVNALELDDSALYLCASSLPGGGYEQYFGPGTRLTVT.

This clone was recorded once. This chain connects TRBV11-2 to TRBJ2-7, with 9 bases matching TRBD1. The J segment lost 4 bases and the V segment lost 5 bases, leaving 6 bases of the junction unmatched. Germline V CDR1 and CDR2: SGHAT, FQNNGV. This CDR3 region has 14 residues. The CDR3 spells CASSPRDRVYEQYF. The DNA for the CDR3 is TGTGCCAGCAGCCCTCGGGACAGGGTTTACGAGCAGTACTTC.

This chain uses TRBV6-1 with TRBJ1-3, with D uncertain. The CDR3 spans 13 residues. Germline-derived CDR1 and CDR2 are MNHNS and SASEGT. Trimming left V 1 base short and J 2 bases short, with 3 bases between. CDR3 loop: CASSEGPGNTIYF. The CDR3 nucleotides read TGTGCCAGCAGTGAAGGGCCTGGAAACACCATATATTTT.